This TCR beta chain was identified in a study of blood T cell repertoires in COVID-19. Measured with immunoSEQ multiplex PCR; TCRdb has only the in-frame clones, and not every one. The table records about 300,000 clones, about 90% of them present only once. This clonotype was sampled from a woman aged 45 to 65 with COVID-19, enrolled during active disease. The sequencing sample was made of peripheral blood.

CDR3: CASISLGQGRGYTF. CDR3 sequence (DNA): TGTGCCAGCATATCGTTAGGACAGGGGAGGGGCTACACCTTC. The chain combines TRBV28 with TRBJ1-2, with TRBD1 matching 9 bases. The CDR3 length is 14 residues. The V gene end was trimmed by 7 bases and the J gene end by 8 bases; junction bases not matched to a gene: 11. Germline V gene data show CDR1 as MDHEN and CDR2 as SYDVKM.